This T cell receptor (beta chain) is from a study of blood T cell repertoires in COVID-19. Study background: Material from acute and convalescent COVID-19 was sourced from the United States, Italy and Spain. PBMCs, B-cell-depleted T cells, or T cells were the source of the cDNA or gDNA that made up the material.

CDR3 size: 13 residues. V lost 2 bases and J lost 6; bases outside the gene matches: 5. The germline V gene has CDR1 GTSNPN and CDR2 SVGIG (reference sequence). Assignment of participants to cohorts was predicated upon participant-reported clinical history. Methods used by the authors: Amplified reference gene primers provided the basis for estimating nucleated cell counts. Clones were sequenced by immunoSEQ multiplex PCR, and TCRdb holds only the in-frame ones, with some missing. V and J calls plus clone size are reproduced from that table; the DNA served to infer D and trimming. In the table there are under 350,000 clones, around 86% of which are singletons.

This TCR derives from a man aged 25 to 45 who had recovered from COVID-19. This chain links TRBV30 with TRBJ1-2; TRBD1 aligns across 8 bases. Specimen: PBMCs or T cells enriched from blood (not recorded which). CDR3 residues: CAWSSQGVDGYTF. CDR3 in DNA: TGTGCCTGGAGTTCACAGGGGGTCGATGGCTACACCTTC.